This T cell receptor beta chain was captured in a study of T-cell reconstitution after alpha-beta-depleted transplantation in children. Study-level findings and limits: T-cell counts and diversity at one year following transplant were attributed mainly to newly produced T cells.

Note on this clonotype: The antigen is undetermined.

CDR3 length: 18 amino acids. Library preparation (for TCRbeta) was performed with unique molecular identifiers. TCRdb reprocessed the PCR reads with MiXCR, giving one entry per CDR3 protein. The data show 540,000 or so distinct CDR3 sequences, roughly 23% seen once. The rearrangement joins TRBV21-1 to TRBJ2-6; whether TRBD2, the table's D call, matches the DNA was not checked. TRBV21-1 is a pseudogene locus. Material: PBMCs, mostly from graft donor cells, obtained 360 days after TCRalphabeta/CD19-depleted stem cell transplant. This TCR came from a boy under two years old who had a stem cell transplant for acute myeloid leukemia, so the T cells may come from the graft donor. The CDR3 DNA reads as TGTGCCAGCAGCAGGAGGCGAGGGCTCGACTCTGGGGCCAACGTCCTGACTTTC. Amino acid sequence: CASSRRRGLDSGANVLTF.